Listed here are 10 T cell receptor beta chains from one sample, sequenced in a study of high-grade serous ovarian cancer treatment subgroups. Tumor samples were taken before definitive surgery or chemotherapy. TCRdb's copy holds only in-frame clones and misses some; the assay was immunoSEQ multiplex PCR. The sample holds roughly 3,500 clones, 68% seen once. Input material: tumor tissue. The receptors here all came from a human donor with high-grade serous ovarian cancer.

J is TRBJ1-2 and V is TRBV20-1, with unresolved D. Germline V gives CDR1 DFQATT, CDR2 SNEGSKA (reference sequence). V dropped 1 base and J dropped 6 bases, with 6 bases sitting between them. The CDR3 is 11 residues long. CDR3 DNA sequence: TGCAGTGCTAGAGTTCGGCATGGCTACACCTTC. Residues: CSARVRHGYTF.

The genes are TRBV6-6 and TRBJ1-5; D ambiguous. Germline values: CDR1 MNHNY, CDR2 SVGAGI (reference sequence). This CDR3 has 15 residues. Trimming took off 6 bases at V and 0 bases at J, with 12 bases between the two ends. The CDR3 loop is CASRKFLDSNQPQHF. CDR3 nucleotides: TGTGCCAGCAGAAAGTTCCTTGATAGCAATCAGCCCCAGCATTTT.

The chain uses TRBV6-6 and TRBJ1-3; 7 bases agree with TRBD1. This CDR3 spans 14 amino acids. The junction had 9 bases not matched to a gene; V was cut back by 6 bases and J by 7 bases. Germline V lookup: CDR1 MNHNY, CDR2 SVGAGI (reference sequence). The CDR3 sequence: CASSNTGQVNTIYF. In nucleotides, the CDR3 is TGTGCCAGCAGCAATACAGGACAGGTCAACACCATATATTTT.

Turning to this clone: Other DNA sequences in the same sample also yield this CDR3. The chain combines TRBV5-1 with TRBJ1-1; D is perhaps TRBD1 (6 bases). CDR3 length: 14 amino acids. Germline values: CDR1 SGHRS, CDR2 YFSETQ. Trimming stripped 5 bases from V and 1 base from J, with 12 bases between. The CDR3: CASSSQGPNTEAFF. CDR3 coding DNA: TGCGCCAGCAGTTCACAGGGCCCGAACACTGAAGCTTTCTTT.

This chain links TRBV25-1 with TRBJ1-2, with D maybe TRBD1 (6 bases). CDR1 is MGHDK, CDR2 SYGVNS, per germline. This CDR3 region has 15 residues. V lost 7 bases to trimming and J lost 3 bases, with 18 bases between them. The CDR3 loop reads CASKRAGEADYGYTF. CDR3 nucleotides: TGTGCCAGCAAACGAGCAGGGGAGGCTGACTATGGCTACACCTTC.

The chain couples TRBV5-1 to TRBJ2-5, with a weak D call TRBD1 (6 bases). V was trimmed by 2 bases and J by 1 base, leaving 9 bases between them. Germline V gives CDR1 SGHRS, CDR2 YFSETQ. CDR3 length equals 14 residues. The DNA of the CDR3 is TGCGCCAGCAGCTTATTAGGGGGCCAAGAGACCCAGTACTTC. It codes for CASSLLGGQETQYF.

The chain links TRBV19 to TRBJ1-5, with 11 bases identical to TRBD1. CDR1 is LNHDA and CDR2 is SQIVND in the germline V gene (reference sequence). The V and J ends lost 7 bases and 0 bases, in that order; junction bases with no gene match: 8. This CDR3 spans 17 amino acids. The CDR3 is CASNSKDRGLSNQPQHF. In DNA form, the CDR3 reads TGTGCCAGTAACTCCAAGGACAGGGGGCTTAGCAATCAGCCCCAGCATTTT.

Relative to its sample, this clone is medium-sized. The chain couples TRBV7-9 to TRBJ1-5; the match to TRBD1 covers 7 bases. The CDR3 sequence is 14 residues long. V was pared by 4 bases and J by 5 bases, with 5 bases of the junction left unmatched. The germline CDR1 and CDR2 sequences are SEHNR and FQNEAQ (reference sequence). The CDR3: CASSSTGRDQPQHF. In DNA form, the CDR3 reads TGTGCCAGCAGCTCGACAGGGAGGGATCAGCCCCAGCATTTT.

The V call is TRBV10-3, the J call TRBJ1-1; D unresolved. V lost 10 bases, J lost 11 bases, and 17 bases lay in between. CDR1 is ENHRY and CDR2 is SYGVKD in the germline V gene. The length of the CDR3 is 11 residues. CDR3 in DNA: TGTGCCAGCACCTCACCGGCCGGCGCTTTCTTT. It yields the protein CASTSPAGAFF.

This clone was found a few times. This sequence joins TRBV5-1 and TRBJ2-3, with TRBD2 identical over 7 bases. The CDR3 is made up of 17 amino acids. The V and J ends lost 5 bases and 1 base, in that order; junction bases with no gene match: 13. Germline CDR1 SGHRS, CDR2 YFSETQ. The CDR3 bases are TGCGCCAGCAGTCCGCCACAAGGGGCGGGGGGCACAGATACGCAGTATTTT. Translation: CASSPPQGAGGTDTQYF.